This is a list of T cell receptor beta chains from one sample in a study of blood T cell repertoires in COVID-19. Profiled with immunoSEQ multiplex PCR; TCRdb holds only in-frame clones, not every one. This table has 60,000 to 85,000 clones, 74% appearing once. Material for sequencing was peripheral blood. The receptor source for this set is a human donor with acute or convalescent COVID-19. The donor label of this sample is uncertain. Both conserved end residues are part of each CDR3. D genes are given only for firm matches. A row's size may be missing; if present it is once, few, many or a size class.

abundance,v_gene,j_gene,d_gene,len,CDR3aa,CDR3nt
.,TRBV29-1,TRBJ2-1,.,16,CSVEDVGTRTTMVQFF,TGCAGCGTTGAAGATGTCGGGACAAGGACCACAATGGTGCAGTTCTTC
.,TRBV30,TRBJ2-1,.,14,CAWRAPAGYNEQFF,TGTGCCTGGAGGGCCCCGGCGGGATACAATGAGCAGTTCTTC
once,TRBV30,TRBJ2-2,.,11,CAWSASGELFF,TGTGCCTGGAGTGCTTCCGGGGAGCTGTTTTTT
.,TRBV28,TRBJ2-2,.,15,CASSLGLPASGELFF,TGTGCCAGCAGTTTAGGCCTGCCTGCTTCCGGGGAGCTGTTTTTT
.,TRBV5-1,TRBJ1-6,TRBD1,14,CASSSGQENSPLHF,TGCGCCAGCAGCTCGGGACAGGAGAATTCACCCCTCCACTTT
.,TRBV5-4,TRBJ2-3,TRBD2,15,CASSPGGASTDTQYF,TGTGCCAGCAGCCCCGGGGGGGCGAGCACAGATACGCAGTATTTT
.,TRBV7-8,TRBJ1-4,.,16,CASSLGQGSTNEKLFF,TGTGCCAGCAGCTTAGGCCAGGGCTCAACTAATGAAAAACTGTTTTTT
.,TRBV3-1/TRBV3-2,TRBJ1-3,TRBD1,17,CASSQAPGGSSGNTIYF,TGTGCCAGCAGCCAGGCGCCAGGGGGGAGCTCTGGAAACACCATATATTTT
.,TRBV2,TRBJ1-5,.,13,CASILQGNQPQHF,TGTGCCAGCATACTACAGGGTAATCAGCCCCAGCATTTT
.,TRBV7-9,TRBJ2-6,TRBD1,14,CASTGGTGANVLTF,TGTGCCAGCACAGGGGGCACCGGGGCCAACGTCCTGACTTTC
.,TRBV7-3,TRBJ2-2,.,12,CASSFSLGELFF,TGTGCCAGCAGCTTTTCTCTCGGGGAGCTGTTTTTT
.,TRBV5-1,TRBJ2-2,TRBD2,15,CASGGLADNTGELFF,TGCGCCAGCGGGGGACTAGCGGACAACACCGGGGAGCTGTTTTTT
.,TRBV5-4,TRBJ2-5,TRBD1,14,CASSFRQGVETQYF,TGTGCCAGCAGCTTCAGACAGGGGGTAGAGACCCAGTACTTC
.,TRBV5-3,TRBJ2-4,TRBD2,17,CARSQNSGERGRNIQYF,TGTGCCAGAAGCCAAAATAGCGGGGAACGGGGTCGAAACATTCAGTACTTC
.,TRBV21-1,TRBJ2-3,.,16,CASSKTRKGDTDTQYF,TGTGCCAGCAGCAAAACCCGGAAAGGGGACACAGATACGCAGTATTTT
.,TRBV7-9,TRBJ2-2,.,16,CASSLDRTRNGGELFF,TGTGCCAGCAGCCTCGACAGGACGCGGAACGGCGGGGAGCTGTTTTTT
.,TRBV11-3,TRBJ2-1,TRBD2,15,CASSLMAGAGNEQFF,TGTGCCAGCAGCTTAATGGCGGGAGCCGGCAATGAGCAGTTCTTC
few,TRBV19,TRBJ2-1,.,14,CASSISYSYNEQFF,TGTGCCAGTAGTATTAGCTATAGCTACAATGAGCAGTTCTTC
once,TRBV5-5,TRBJ1-4,TRBD1,15,CASSFSGQENEKLFF,TGTGCCAGCAGCTTTTCCGGACAGGAGAATGAAAAACTGTTTTTT
few,TRBV28,TRBJ2-1,TRBD2,16,CASSPTLAGGQGEQFF,TGTGCCAGCAGTCCGACTCTAGCGGGAGGGCAGGGTGAGCAGTTCTTC
.,TRBV20-1,TRBJ2-7,TRBD2,20,CSASETGGALGLAGTYEQYF,TGCAGTGCTAGTGAGACAGGGGGCGCTCTGGGACTAGCGGGAACCTACGAGCAGTACTTC
.,TRBV7-2,TRBJ2-1,.,13,CASSYRQIGEQFF,TGTGCCAGCAGCTACCGACAGATAGGTGAGCAGTTCTTC
.,TRBV6-2/TRBV6-3,TRBJ1-5,TRBD1,18,CASSYSGQGAGGNQPQHF,TGTGCCAGCAGTTACTCGGGACAGGGGGCAGGGGGCAATCAGCCCCAGCATTTT
.,TRBV7-9,TRBJ1-3,.,14,CASTNSVSGNTIYF,TGTGCCAGCACCAACAGCGTCTCTGGAAACACCATATATTTT
.,TRBV12-3/TRBV12-4,TRBJ1-1,.,13,CASRVGGNTEAFF,TGTGCCAGCAGGGTGGGAGGTAACACTGAAGCTTTCTTT